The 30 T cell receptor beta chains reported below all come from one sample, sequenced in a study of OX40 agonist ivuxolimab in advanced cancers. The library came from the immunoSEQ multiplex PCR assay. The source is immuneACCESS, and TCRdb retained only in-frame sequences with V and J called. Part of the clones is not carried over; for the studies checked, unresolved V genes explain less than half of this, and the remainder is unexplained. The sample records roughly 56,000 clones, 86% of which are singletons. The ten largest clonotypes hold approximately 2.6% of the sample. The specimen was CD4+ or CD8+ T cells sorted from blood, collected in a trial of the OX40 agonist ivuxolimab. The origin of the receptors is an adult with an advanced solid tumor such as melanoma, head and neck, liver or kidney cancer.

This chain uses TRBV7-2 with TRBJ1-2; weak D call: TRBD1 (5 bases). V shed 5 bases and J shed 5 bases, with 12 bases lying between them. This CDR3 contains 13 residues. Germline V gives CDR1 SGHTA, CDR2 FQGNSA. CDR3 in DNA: TGTGCCAGCAGCCTCGGGACGGATTATGGCTACACCTTC. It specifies CASSLGTDYGYTF. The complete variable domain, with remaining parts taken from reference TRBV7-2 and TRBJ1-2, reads GAGVSQSPSNKVTEKGKDVELRCDPISGHTALYWYRQSLGQGLEFLIYFQGNSAPDKSGLPSDRFSAERTGGSVSTLTIQRTQQEDSAVYLCASSLGTDYGYTFGSGTRLTVV.

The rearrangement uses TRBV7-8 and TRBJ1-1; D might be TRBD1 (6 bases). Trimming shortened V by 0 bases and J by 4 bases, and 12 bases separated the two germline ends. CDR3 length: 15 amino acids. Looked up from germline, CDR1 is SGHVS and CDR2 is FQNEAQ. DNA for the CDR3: TGTGCCAGCAGCTTAGCAGGGGGTGGGGGCACTGAAGCTTTCTTT. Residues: CASSLAGGGGTEAFF.

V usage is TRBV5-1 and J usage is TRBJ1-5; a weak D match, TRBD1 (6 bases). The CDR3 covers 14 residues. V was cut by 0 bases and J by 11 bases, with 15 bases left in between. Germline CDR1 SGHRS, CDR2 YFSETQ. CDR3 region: CASSLEGGGISQHF. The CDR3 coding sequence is TGCGCCAGCAGCTTGGAGGGAGGGGGAATCTCCCAGCATTTT.

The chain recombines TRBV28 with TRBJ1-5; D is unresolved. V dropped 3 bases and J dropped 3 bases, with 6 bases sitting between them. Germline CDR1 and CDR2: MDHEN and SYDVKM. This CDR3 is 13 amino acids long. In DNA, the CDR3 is TGTGCCAGCAGTTTGACCCTCAATCAGCCCCAGCATTTT. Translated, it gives CASSLTLNQPQHF.

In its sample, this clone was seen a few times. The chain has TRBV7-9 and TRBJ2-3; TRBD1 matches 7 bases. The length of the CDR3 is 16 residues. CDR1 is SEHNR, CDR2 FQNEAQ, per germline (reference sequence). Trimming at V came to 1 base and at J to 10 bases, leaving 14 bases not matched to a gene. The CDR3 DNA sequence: TGTGCCAGCAGCTTAGGGTCCCCGCGACAGGGTGCGGCGCAGTATTTT. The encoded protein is CASSLGSPRQGAAQYF.

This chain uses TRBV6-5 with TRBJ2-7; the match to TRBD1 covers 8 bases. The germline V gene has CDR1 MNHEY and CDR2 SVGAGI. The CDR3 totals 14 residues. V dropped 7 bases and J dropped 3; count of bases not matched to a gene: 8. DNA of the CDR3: TGTGCCAGCACCACCGCGGACAGGGACTACGAGCAGTACTTC. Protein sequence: CASTTADRDYEQYF.

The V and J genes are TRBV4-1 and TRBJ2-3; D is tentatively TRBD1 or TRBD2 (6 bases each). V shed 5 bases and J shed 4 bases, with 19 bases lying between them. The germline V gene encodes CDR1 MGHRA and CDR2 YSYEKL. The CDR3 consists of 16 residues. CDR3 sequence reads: CASSYLGAGNADTQYF. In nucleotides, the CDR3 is TGCGCCAGCAGCTACCTGGGGGCGGGGAACGCAGATACGCAGTATTTT.

The DNA of the CDR3 is TGTGCCAGCAGGCGCGGTAGCGGGGGCGAGCAGTACTTC. It specifies CASRRGSGGEQYF. V and J are TRBV27 and TRBJ2-7; TRBD2 aligns across 9 bases. Losses at the gene ends were 6 bases for V and 6 bases for J; bases not matched to a gene: 6. The CDR3 contains 13 residues. Germline V CDR1 and CDR2: MNHEY, SMNVEV (reference sequence).

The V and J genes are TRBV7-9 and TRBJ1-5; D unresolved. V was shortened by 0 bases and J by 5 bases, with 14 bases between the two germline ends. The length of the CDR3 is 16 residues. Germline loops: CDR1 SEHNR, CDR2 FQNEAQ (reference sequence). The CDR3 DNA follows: TGTGCCAGCAGCTTAGCGGGTCCCCTGGGAGATCAGCCCCAGCATTTT. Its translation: CASSLAGPLGDQPQHF.

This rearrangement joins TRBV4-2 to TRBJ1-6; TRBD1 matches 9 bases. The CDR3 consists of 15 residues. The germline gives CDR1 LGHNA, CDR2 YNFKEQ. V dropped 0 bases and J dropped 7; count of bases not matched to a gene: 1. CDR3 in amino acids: CASSQEGTGNSPLHF. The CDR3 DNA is TGTGCCAGCAGCCAAGAAGGGACAGGGAATTCACCCCTCCACTTT.

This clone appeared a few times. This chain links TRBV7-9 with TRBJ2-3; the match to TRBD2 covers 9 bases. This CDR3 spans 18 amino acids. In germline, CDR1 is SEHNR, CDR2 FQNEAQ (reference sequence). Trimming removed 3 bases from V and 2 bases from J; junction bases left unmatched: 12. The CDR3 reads CASSFGRGGPRHTDTQYF. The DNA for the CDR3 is TGTGCCAGCAGCTTCGGGCGGGGGGGCCCGAGGCACACAGATACGCAGTATTTT. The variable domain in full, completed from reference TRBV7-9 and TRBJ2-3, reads DTGVSQNPRHKITKRGQNVTFRCDPISEHNRLYWYRQTLGQGPEFLTYFQNEAQLEKSRLLSDRFSAERPKGSFSTLEIQRTEQGDSAMYLCASSFGRGGPRHTDTQYFGPGTRLTVL.

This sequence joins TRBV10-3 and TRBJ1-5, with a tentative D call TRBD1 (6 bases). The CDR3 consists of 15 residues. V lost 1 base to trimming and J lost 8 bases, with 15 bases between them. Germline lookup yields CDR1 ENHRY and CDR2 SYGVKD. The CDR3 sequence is CAISEWGALREPQHF. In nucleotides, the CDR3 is TGTGCCATCAGTGAGTGGGGGGCCCTAAGAGAGCCCCAGCATTTT.

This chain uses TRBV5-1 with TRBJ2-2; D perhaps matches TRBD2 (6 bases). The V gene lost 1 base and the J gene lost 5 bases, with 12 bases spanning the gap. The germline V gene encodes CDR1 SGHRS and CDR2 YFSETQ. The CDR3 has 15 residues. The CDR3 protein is CASSLFAGRTGELFF. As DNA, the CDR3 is TGCGCCAGCAGCTTGTTTGCGGGGAGGACCGGGGAGCTGTTTTTT.

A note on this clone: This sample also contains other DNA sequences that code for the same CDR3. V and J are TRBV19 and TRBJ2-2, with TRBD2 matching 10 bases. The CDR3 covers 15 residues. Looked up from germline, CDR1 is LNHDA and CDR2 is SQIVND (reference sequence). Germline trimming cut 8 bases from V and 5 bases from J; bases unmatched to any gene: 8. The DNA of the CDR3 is TGTGCCAGTCAGAAACTAGCGGGGTGGACCGGGGAGCTGTTTTTT. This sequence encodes CASQKLAGWTGELFF.

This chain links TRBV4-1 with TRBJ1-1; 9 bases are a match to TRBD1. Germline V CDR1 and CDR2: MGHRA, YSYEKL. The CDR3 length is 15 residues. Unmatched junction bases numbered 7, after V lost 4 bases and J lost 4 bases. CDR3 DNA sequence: TGCGCCAGCAGCCTCTGGGACAGGGATGGCACTGAAGCTTTCTTT. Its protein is CASSLWDRDGTEAFF.

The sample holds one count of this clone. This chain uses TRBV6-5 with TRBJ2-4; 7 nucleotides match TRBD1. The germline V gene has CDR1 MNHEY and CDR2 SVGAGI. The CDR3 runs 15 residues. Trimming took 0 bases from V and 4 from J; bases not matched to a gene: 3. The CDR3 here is CASSYSGTDKNIQYF. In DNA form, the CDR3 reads TGTGCCAGCAGTTACTCCGGGACAGATAAAAACATTCAGTACTTC.

The CDR3 nucleotides read TGTGCCGCTTCAGCCAGGGGGGACACTGAAGCTTTCTTT. It specifies CAASARGDTEAFF. The J gene is TRBJ1-1, the V gene TRBV6-1; 7 nucleotides line up with TRBD1. CDR1 and CDR2 from the germline V gene are MNHNS and SASEGT. The CDR3 has 13 amino acids. Germline trimming cut 11 bases from V and 3 bases from J; bases unmatched to any gene: 9.

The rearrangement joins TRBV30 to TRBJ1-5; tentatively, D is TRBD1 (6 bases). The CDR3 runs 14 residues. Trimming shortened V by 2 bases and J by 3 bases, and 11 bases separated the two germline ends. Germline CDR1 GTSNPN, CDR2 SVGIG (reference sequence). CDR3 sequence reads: CAWSPGQVNQPQHF. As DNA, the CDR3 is TGTGCCTGGAGTCCGGGACAAGTCAATCAGCCCCAGCATTTT.

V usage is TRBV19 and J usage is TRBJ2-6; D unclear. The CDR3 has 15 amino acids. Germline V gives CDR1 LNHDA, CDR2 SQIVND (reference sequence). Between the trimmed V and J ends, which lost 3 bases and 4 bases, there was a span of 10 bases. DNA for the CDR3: TGTGCCAGTAGTATTGTCGGATTCGGGGCCAACGTCCTGACTTTC. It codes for CASSIVGFGANVLTF.

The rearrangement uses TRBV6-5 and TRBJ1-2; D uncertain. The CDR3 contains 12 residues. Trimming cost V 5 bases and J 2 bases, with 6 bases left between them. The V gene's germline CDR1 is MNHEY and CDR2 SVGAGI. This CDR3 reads CASSPNNYGYTF. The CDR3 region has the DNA TGTGCCAGCAGTCCCAACAACTATGGCTACACCTTC.

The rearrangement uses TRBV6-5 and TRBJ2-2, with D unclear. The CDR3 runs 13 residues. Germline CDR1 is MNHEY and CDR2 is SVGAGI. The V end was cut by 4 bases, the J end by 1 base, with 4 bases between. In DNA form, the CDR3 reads TGTGCCAGCAGTTCATTGAACACCGGGGAGCTGTTTTTT. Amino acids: CASSSLNTGELFF.

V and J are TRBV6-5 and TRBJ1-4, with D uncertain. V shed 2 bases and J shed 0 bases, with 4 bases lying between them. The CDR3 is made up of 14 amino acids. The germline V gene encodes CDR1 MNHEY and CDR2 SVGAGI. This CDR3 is CASSYSTTNEKLFF. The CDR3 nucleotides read TGTGCCAGCAGTTACAGTACAACTAATGAAAAACTGTTTTTT.

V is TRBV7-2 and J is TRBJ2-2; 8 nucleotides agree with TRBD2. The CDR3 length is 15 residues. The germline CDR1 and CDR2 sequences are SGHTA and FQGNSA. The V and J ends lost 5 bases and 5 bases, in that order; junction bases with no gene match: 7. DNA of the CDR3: TGTGCCAGCAGCCCCCCCCGCGGGAGGACCGGGGAGCTGTTTTTT. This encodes CASSPPRGRTGELFF.

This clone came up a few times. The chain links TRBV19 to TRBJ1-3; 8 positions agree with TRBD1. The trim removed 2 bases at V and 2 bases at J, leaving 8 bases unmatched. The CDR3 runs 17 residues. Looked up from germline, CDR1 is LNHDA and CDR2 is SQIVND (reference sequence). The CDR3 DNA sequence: TGTGCCAGTAGTATACTAGGGACAGGCCTCACTGGAAACACCATATATTTT. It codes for CASSILGTGLTGNTIYF.

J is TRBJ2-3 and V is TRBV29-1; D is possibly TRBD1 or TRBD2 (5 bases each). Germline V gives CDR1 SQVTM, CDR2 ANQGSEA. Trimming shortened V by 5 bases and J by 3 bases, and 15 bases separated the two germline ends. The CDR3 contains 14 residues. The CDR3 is CSVSGTDGTDTQYF. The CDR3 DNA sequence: TGCAGCGTTTCCGGGACGGACGGTACAGATACGCAGTATTTT.

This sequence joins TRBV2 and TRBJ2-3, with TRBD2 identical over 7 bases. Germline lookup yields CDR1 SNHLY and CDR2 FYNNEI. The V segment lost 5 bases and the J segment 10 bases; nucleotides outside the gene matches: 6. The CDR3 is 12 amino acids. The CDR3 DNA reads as TGTGCCAGCAGTCCCGTGGGGGGGTCGCAGTATTTT. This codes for CASSPVGGSQYF.

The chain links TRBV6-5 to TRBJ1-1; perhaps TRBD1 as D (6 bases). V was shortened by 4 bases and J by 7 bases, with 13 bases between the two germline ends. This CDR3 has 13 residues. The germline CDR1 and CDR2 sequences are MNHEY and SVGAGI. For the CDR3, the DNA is TGTGCCAGCAGTTGGCAGGGGCCGGATGAAGCTTTCTTT. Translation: CASSWQGPDEAFF.

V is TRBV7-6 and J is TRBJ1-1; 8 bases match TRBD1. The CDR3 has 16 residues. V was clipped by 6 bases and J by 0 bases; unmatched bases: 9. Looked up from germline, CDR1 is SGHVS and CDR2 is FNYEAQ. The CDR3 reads CASRAQTGVVNTEAFF. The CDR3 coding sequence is TGTGCCAGCAGAGCACAGACAGGGGTCGTGAACACTGAAGCTTTCTTT.

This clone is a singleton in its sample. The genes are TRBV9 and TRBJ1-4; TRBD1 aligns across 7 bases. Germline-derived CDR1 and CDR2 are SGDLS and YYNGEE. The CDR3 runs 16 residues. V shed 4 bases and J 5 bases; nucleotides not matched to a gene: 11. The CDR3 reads CASSRQGSAINEKLFF. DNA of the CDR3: TGTGCCAGCAGCCGACAGGGCTCGGCAATCAATGAAAAACTGTTTTTT.

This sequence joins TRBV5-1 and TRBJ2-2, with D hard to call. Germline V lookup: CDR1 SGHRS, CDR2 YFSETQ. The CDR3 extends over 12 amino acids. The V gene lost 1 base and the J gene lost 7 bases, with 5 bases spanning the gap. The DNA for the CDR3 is TGCGCCAGCAGCTTGTTCCGCGGGGAGCTGTTTTTT. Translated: CASSLFRGELFF.